The next 28 T cell receptor beta chains were all read from a single sample in a study of blood T cell repertoires in COVID-19 (dated by TCRdb to 2020 to 2022). Libraries were built with the immunoSEQ multiplex PCR assay. The table comes from immuneACCESS by way of TCRdb, which keeps in-frame sequences with V and J called. Part of the clones is missing from these tables; in studies checked, under half for an unresolved V gene and the rest for unknown reasons. The sample records roughly 250,000 clones, around 89% of which are singletons. Around 0.99% of the sample goes to the ten largest clones. What was sequenced was peripheral blood. Receptors originate from a woman in her 40s who had recovered from COVID-19.

This chain connects TRBV15 to TRBJ1-4; D perhaps matches TRBD1 (6 bases). V lost 0 bases and J 7 bases, leaving 12 bases between the germline ends. Germline CDR1 LNHNV, CDR2 YYDKDF (reference sequence). The CDR3 is 15 amino acids. The CDR3 loop is CATSREGGDGEKLFF. The CDR3 region has the DNA TGTGCCACCAGCAGAGAAGGGGGTGACGGTGAAAAACTGTTTTTT. The full variable domain, with the rest looked up from reference TRBV15 and TRBJ1-4, is DAMVIQNPRYQVTQFGKPVTLSCSQTLNHNVMYWYQQKSSQAPKLLFHYYDKDFNNEADTPDNFQSRRPNTSFCFLDIRSPGLGDTAMYLCATSREGGDGEKLFFGSGTQLSVL.

The chain links TRBV19 to TRBJ2-4; 10 bases are shared with TRBD1. The V and J ends lost 6 bases and 7 bases, in that order; junction bases with no gene match: 6. The CDR3 consists of 14 residues. Germline V gene lookup returns CDR1 LNHDA and CDR2 SQIVND (reference sequence). The CDR3 spells CASSPRTGGNIQYF. The CDR3 coding sequence is TGTGCCAGTAGCCCCCGGACAGGGGGGAACATTCAGTACTTC.

The chain joins TRBV4-1 to TRBJ1-4, with D perhaps TRBD1 (6 bases). The CDR3 is 14 amino acids. Germline V gene lookup returns CDR1 MGHRA and CDR2 YSYEKL. V lost 4 bases to trimming and J lost 8 bases, with 14 bases between them. Here the CDR3 reads CASSPHREGEKLFF. DNA of the CDR3: TGCGCCAGCAGCCCACACAGGGAAGGGGAAAAACTGTTTTTT.

The chain uses TRBV5-4 and TRBJ2-1, with a possible D match to TRBD2 (6 bases). Trimming left V 5 bases short and J 7 bases short, with 25 bases between. The CDR3 sequence is 17 residues long. The V gene's germline CDR1 is SGHNT and CDR2 YYREEE (reference sequence). In DNA, the CDR3 is TGTGCCAGCAGGGGGACTGGGGTGGGCGGAGACGAAAATGAGCAGTTCTTC. Translation gives CASRGTGVGGDENEQFF.

The rearrangement links TRBV5-4 to TRBJ1-1; D is unclear. Trimming cost V 0 bases and J 6 bases, with 6 bases left between them. The CDR3 is made up of 12 amino acids. Germline CDR1 SGHNT, CDR2 YYREEE (reference sequence). This CDR3 reads CASSLGEAEAFF. CDR3 nucleotide sequence: TGTGCCAGCAGCTTGGGGGAGGCTGAAGCTTTCTTT.

V and J are TRBV7-9 and TRBJ1-3; TRBD1 matches 10 bases. The J segment lost 4 bases and the V segment lost 5 bases, leaving 8 bases of the junction unmatched. The CDR3 totals 16 residues. Germline V gene sequence: CDR1 SEHNR, CDR2 FQNEAQ (reference sequence). For the CDR3, the DNA is TGTGCCAGCAGCGCGCGACAGGGGGCTTCAGGAAACACCATATATTTT. Translation: CASSARQGASGNTIYF.

The CDR3 reads CASSQEGGSYEQYF. The CDR3 coding sequence is TGTGCCAGCAGCCAAGAGGGGGGCTCCTACGAGCAGTACTTC. The chain is built from TRBV4-2 and TRBJ2-7; possible D gene TRBD2, 6 bases. Deletions cut 0 bases from V and 0 bases from J, with 6 bases between. This CDR3 is 14 amino acids long. CDR1 is LGHNA, CDR2 YNFKEQ, per germline.

This clone was seen just once. The chain has TRBV6-1 and TRBJ1-2; no firm D call. Trimming left V 1 base short and J 4 bases short, with 10 bases between. This CDR3 region has 14 residues. In germline, CDR1 is MNHNS, CDR2 SASEGT. This chain's CDR3 is CASSEGPEGYGYTF. CDR3 coding DNA: TGTGCCAGCAGTGAAGGCCCGGAGGGCTATGGCTACACCTTC.

The rearrangement joins TRBV11-3 to TRBJ1-1, with D possibly being TRBD1 (6 bases). The V gene's germline CDR1 is SGHNT and CDR2 YENEEA. V gave up 6 bases and J gave up 4 bases, with 18 bases separating them. This CDR3 region has 15 residues. The CDR3 nucleotides are TGTGCCAGCAGTCAGTCCGTCCTGGGGGCCACTGAAGCTTTCTTT. It translates to CASSQSVLGATEAFF.

In its sample, this clone was seen a few times. The gene calls are TRBV7-8 and TRBJ2-2; TRBD2 aligns across 9 bases. V lost 5 bases to trimming and J lost 5 bases; unmatched junction nucleotides: 6. Per the germline V gene, CDR1 is SGHVS and CDR2 is FQNEAQ. The CDR3 consists of 15 residues. CDR3 bases: TGTGCCAGCAGCGCGGGAGGGCACAAAACCGGGGAGCTGTTTTTT. Translating gives CASSAGGHKTGELFF.

V usage is TRBV7-2 and J usage is TRBJ2-3; D gene unclear. Germline CDR1 reads SGHTA; CDR2 reads FQGNSA. V lost 1 base and J 1 base, leaving 6 bases between the germline ends. This CDR3 contains 14 residues. The CDR3 here is CASSLGVGTDTQYF. In nucleotides, the CDR3 is TGTGCCAGCAGCTTAGGAGTCGGCACAGATACGCAGTATTTT.

The DNA of the CDR3 is TGTGCCAGCACCCGTGACTACACAGATACGCAGTATTTT. Translation gives CASTRDYTDTQYF. The chain is built from TRBV27 and TRBJ2-3, with D possibly TRBD2 on 5 matching bases. The CDR3 contains 13 residues. Germline V CDR1 and CDR2: MNHEY, SMNVEV (reference sequence). The V end was cut by 7 bases, the J end by 2 bases, with 10 bases between.

The chain uses TRBV11-3 and TRBJ2-7; 11 bases line up with TRBD2. The CDR3 is made up of 16 amino acids. Looked up from germline, CDR1 is SGHNT and CDR2 is YENEEA. Trimming at V came to 1 base and at J to 1 base, leaving 3 bases not matched to a gene. The CDR3 DNA sequence: TGTGCCAGCAGCTTAGGGTTAGCGGGAGGGTCCTACGAGCAGTACGTC. It translates to CASSLGLAGGSYEQYV.

This sequence joins TRBV7-2 and TRBJ1-2, with D perhaps matching TRBD1 (5 bases). The ends were cut back, 5 bases at V and 8 bases at J, with 15 bases in the middle. The germline gives CDR1 SGHTA, CDR2 FQGNSA. The CDR3 consists of 13 residues. CDR3 sequence: CASSPGGFKGYTF. In DNA, the CDR3 is TGTGCCAGCAGCCCGGGGGGTTTCAAGGGCTACACCTTC.

This clone was picked up one time. The chain uses TRBV10-3 and TRBJ1-2; D is perhaps TRBD1 (5 bases). V lost 6 bases to trimming and J lost 10 bases, with 18 bases between them. The CDR3 sequence is 13 residues long. Germline CDR1 and CDR2: ENHRY and SYGVKD. The CDR3: CAISLGDGGNYTF. The CDR3, as DNA: TGTGCCATCAGCCTAGGGGACGGAGGGAACTACACCTTC.

This chain joins TRBV6-2 or TRBV6-3 and TRBJ2-7; 7 bases fit TRBD1. CDR3 length equals 12 residues. The V segment lost 6 bases and the J segment 3 bases; nucleotides outside the gene matches: 2. Germline V lookup: CDR1 MNHEY, CDR2 SVGEGT. The CDR3: CASSDRVYEQYV. CDR3 in DNA: TGTGCCAGCAGCGACAGGGTCTACGAGCAGTACGTC.

The chain couples TRBV7-2 to TRBJ2-1, with 7 bases matching TRBD2. CDR1 is SGHTA, CDR2 FQGNSA, per germline. This CDR3 is 15 amino acids long. The V segment lost 1 base and the J segment 5 bases; nucleotides outside the gene matches: 5. The CDR3 region has the DNA TGTGCCAGCAGCTTAGGGAGCGGGATTAACAATGAGCAGTTCTTC. This sequence encodes CASSLGSGINNEQFF.

The J gene is TRBJ2-7, the V gene TRBV7-2, with unresolved D. In germline, CDR1 is SGHTA, CDR2 FQGNSA. The CDR3 consists of 13 residues. Trimming took 2 bases from V and 6 from J, leaving 11 bases between them. The CDR3: CASSLSQVGEQYF. The DNA for the CDR3 is TGTGCCAGCAGCTTATCCCAGGTGGGCGAGCAGTACTTC.

The chain is built from TRBV10-3 and TRBJ2-1; a weak D match, TRBD2 (6 bases). Per germline, CDR1 ENHRY and CDR2 SYGVKD. CDR3 length equals 11 residues. Between the trimmed V and J ends, which lost 6 bases and 9 bases, there was a span of 9 bases. Here the CDR3 reads CAIRGAGEQFF. The CDR3 bases are TGTGCCATCAGGGGAGCGGGTGAGCAGTTCTTC.

As concerns this clone: Other nucleotide sequences from this sample produce the same CDR3. This chain uses TRBV19 with TRBJ2-5, with 10 bases fitting TRBD1. Losses at the gene ends were 6 bases for V and 5 bases for J; bases not matched to a gene: 3. The V gene's germline CDR1 is LNHDA and CDR2 SQIVND (reference sequence). The CDR3 contains 13 residues. The CDR3 here is CASRGQGGETQYF. CDR3 in DNA: TGTGCCAGTAGAGGACAGGGGGGGGAGACCCAGTACTTC.

V and J are TRBV5-1 and TRBJ1-2, with TRBD1 as a possible D gene (6 bases). Germline CDR1 reads SGHRS; CDR2 reads YFSETQ. The CDR3 sequence is 14 residues long. V shed 4 bases and J shed 1 base, with 11 bases lying between them. The CDR3 DNA is TGCGCCAGCAGCCGATCACAGGGTAACTATGGCTACACCTTC. This gives the protein CASSRSQGNYGYTF.

This clone was counted only a few times. DNA of the CDR3: TGTGCCAGCCAAAGGGACCAGGGGTACGAGCAGTACTTC. The encoded protein is CASQRDQGYEQYF. This chain joins TRBV6-6 and TRBJ2-7; D is possibly TRBD1 (6 bases). The CDR3 is 13 residues long. Trimming cost V 8 bases and J 4 bases, with 15 bases left between them. Germline V CDR1 and CDR2: MNHNY, SVGAGI (reference sequence).

The chain links TRBV19 to TRBJ1-5, with TRBD1 as a possible D gene (5 bases). The CDR3 length is 15 residues. V gave up 5 bases and J gave up 1 base, with 12 bases separating them. From germline, CDR1 is LNHDA and CDR2 SQIVND (reference sequence). In DNA, the CDR3 is TGTGCCAGTAGTCGTCAGGGAAGGAGCAATCAGCCCCAGCATTTT. This gives the protein CASSRQGRSNQPQHF.

The V call is TRBV3-1 (or the pseudogene TRBV3-2), the J call TRBJ2-2, with TRBD1 as a possible D gene (6 bases). Germline V CDR1 and CDR2: LGHDT, YNNKEL (reference sequence). The CDR3 totals 16 residues. V was cut by 2 bases and J by 3 bases, with 13 bases left in between. Written as DNA, the CDR3 is TGTGCCAGCAGCCAACTTTGGGCAGGGGACACCGGGGAGCTGTTTTTT. Its translation is CASSQLWAGDTGELFF.

DNA of the CDR3: TGTGCCAGTACCGCCCGGGGGGTCGGGGAGCTGTTTTTT. Translating it yields CASTARGVGELFF. J is TRBJ2-2 and V is TRBV19; 7 nucleotides line up with TRBD2. The CDR3 extends over 13 amino acids. Germline CDR1 reads LNHDA; CDR2 reads SQIVND (reference sequence). Germline trimming cut 7 bases from V and 7 bases from J; bases unmatched to any gene: 6.

The gene calls are TRBV7-9 and TRBJ2-7; 7 bases fit TRBD2. CDR3 length: 15 residues. Losses at the gene ends were 5 bases for V and 2 bases for J; bases not matched to a gene: 9. The germline CDR1 and CDR2 sequences are SEHNR and FQNEAQ (reference sequence). CDR3 in DNA: TGTGCCAGCAGCCTGCCGGGGGGAGCCGCCTACGAGCAGTACTTC. It yields the protein CASSLPGGAAYEQYF. Filled out from reference TRBV7-9 and TRBJ2-7, the complete variable domain reads DTGVSQNPRHKITKRGQNVTFRCDPISEHNRLYWYRQTLGQGPEFLTYFQNEAQLEKSRLLSDRFSAERPKGSFSTLEIQRTEQGDSAMYLCASSLPGGAAYEQYFGPGTRLTVT.

This rearrangement joins TRBV6-5 to TRBJ1-2, with a possible D match to TRBD1 (6 bases). The germline V and J ends were trimmed by 4 bases and 7 bases, with 19 bases remaining between them. Germline CDR1 reads MNHEY; CDR2 reads SVGAGI. This CDR3 spans 15 amino acids. CDR3 sequence (DNA): TGTGCCAGCAGTTCCCTAACCCGACAGGTTTTTGGCTACACCTTC. Translated: CASSSLTRQVFGYTF.

The chain combines TRBV19 with TRBJ1-5, with 8 bases identical to TRBD1. J lost 5 bases, V lost 7 bases, and 10 bases had no gene match. From germline, CDR1 is LNHDA and CDR2 SQIVND (reference sequence). The CDR3 length is 15 residues. This chain's CDR3 is CASTEGGQAHQPQHF. Written as DNA, the CDR3 is TGTGCCAGTACCGAGGGGGGACAGGCCCATCAGCCCCAGCATTTT.